This is a list of T cell receptor beta chains from one sample in a study of Graves' ophthalmopathy and Graves' hyperthyroidism. A single record per CDR3 protein comes from TCRdb applying MiXCR to the multiplex PCR reads. The repertoire includes under 800,000 distinct CDR3 sequences, around a fifth of them detected once, and around 6.9% sits in the top ten. Source material: peripheral blood. These receptors were collected from a woman aged 18-29 years with stable Graves' hyperthyroidism. Some clones in this sample may be carry-over from other donors' samples. Each CDR3 is given with its conserved first and last residue. The D gene is left open where the match is weak. Rows give clone size only sometimes, using once, few, many, or a class for an expanded clone.

clone size	V gene	D gene	J gene	CDR3 DNA	CDR3 protein
NA	TRBV10-3	NA	TRBJ1-2	TGTGCCATCAGTGAGGAAGGGGGGCGAGGCTATGGCTACACCTTC	CAISEEGGRGYGYTF
many	TRBV25-1	TRBD2	TRBJ2-7	TGTGCCAGCAGTGAATATTCAGTCCCCATTAGCGGGAGCCACGAGCAGTACTTC	CASSEYSVPISGSHEQYF
NA	TRBV6-2/TRBV6-3	TRBD1	TRBJ1-1	TGTGCCAGCAGTTACTCGACGATGAACAGGGGGCCGAACACTGAAGCTTTCTTT	CASSYSTMNRGPNTEAFF
NA	TRBV5-1	TRBD1	TRBJ1-6	TGCGCCAGCAGCTTGGACGGCAGGGGGGAAAATTCACCCCTCCACTTT	CASSLDGRGENSPLHF
many	TRBV12-3/TRBV12-4	NA	TRBJ1-1	TGTGCCAGCAGTGAGGAAGTGAACACTGAAGCTTTCTTT	CASSEEVNTEAFF
once	TRBV2	NA	TRBJ1-2	TGTGCCAGCAGTGAATTGCTTGGAGACTATGGCTACACCTTC	CASSELLGDYGYTF
many	TRBV6-5	TRBD1	TRBJ2-7	TGTGCCAGCTGGGGCGACAGGGTCAGGTTGTACTTC	CASWGDRVRLYF
many	TRBV11-2	NA	TRBJ1-1	TGTGCCAGCAGCTTGGGTTCCGCACCCTCTGAAGCTTTCTTT	CASSLGSAPSEAFF
NA	TRBV11-2	TRBD1	TRBJ1-1	TGTGCCAGCAGCTTAGAAACGGGACCAGGGGGGCCGAGGGAAGCTTTCTTT	CASSLETGPGGPREAFF
many	TRBV12-3/TRBV12-4	NA	TRBJ1-5	TGTGCCAGCAGTGAAAAGGACGGACGGCCCCAGCATTTT	CASSEKDGRPQHF
few	TRBV12-3/TRBV12-4	TRBD2	TRBJ2-7	TGTGCCAGCAGGCGGGGGGTAGAGCAGTACTTC	CASRRGVEQYF
few	TRBV12-3/TRBV12-4	NA	TRBJ1-1	TGTGCCAGCAGCCGGCGGGGTGGCACTGAAGCTTTCTTT	CASSRRGGTEAFF
many	TRBV6-2/TRBV6-3	TRBD1	TRBJ1-1	TGTGCCAGCAGTTACTCGAAGGACAGGGTTGTAACTGAAGCTTTCTTT	CASSYSKDRVVTEAFF
many	TRBV5-1	NA	TRBJ1-6	TGCGCCAGCAGCTTGGAGGACAATTCACCCCTCCACTTT	CASSLEDNSPLHF
few	TRBV6-5	NA	TRBJ1-6	TGTGCCAGCAGCAGGAGAAATAATTCACCCCTCCACTTT	CASSRRNNSPLHF
once	TRBV11-2	NA	TRBJ1-1	TGTGCCAGCAGCTTAGTGGGCGGATCAGGGGTGAACACTGAAGCTTTCTTT	CASSLVGGSGVNTEAFF
many	TRBV9	NA	TRBJ2-6	TGCGCCAGCAGTGCGAGGGGCTCAGGGGCCAACGTCCTGACTTTC	CASSARGSGANVLTF
NA	TRBV30	NA	TRBJ2-2	TGTGCCTTACGAGGAGCGGGGAACACCGGGGAGCTGTTTTTT	CALRGAGNTGELFF